The 27 T cell receptor beta chains listed next were all sequenced from one sample in a study of blood T cell repertoires in COVID-19 (TCRdb year 2020). The library was built by means of the immunoSEQ multiplex PCR assay. TCRdb limited this immuneACCESS table to in-frame rearrangements with V and J called. A share of clones is missing; checked studies link under half to unresolved V genes, and the rest is unexplained. Across this sample there are 25,000 to 30,000 clones, with over 75% seen only once. Around half of the sample rests with the top ten. Material: peripheral blood. The receptors come from a man between 45 and 60 years old with active or convalescent COVID-19.

CDR3 coding DNA: TGTGCCTTGACTAGCGGGGGTTACAATGAGCAGTTCTTC. It codes for CALTSGGYNEQFF. The V and J genes are TRBV30 and TRBJ2-1; 12 bases align to TRBD2. This CDR3 is 13 amino acids long. Looked up from germline, CDR1 is GTSNPN and CDR2 is SVGIG (reference sequence). J lost 4 bases, V lost 7 bases, and 2 bases had no gene match.

The chain recombines TRBV5-1 with TRBJ1-2; a weak D match, TRBD1 (5 bases). There are 14 residues in the CDR3. Per the germline V gene, CDR1 is SGHRS and CDR2 is YFSETQ. Trimming removed 0 bases from V and 8 bases from J, with 14 bases in between. Here the CDR3 DNA reads TGCGCCAGCAGCTTGGAAGGGGTCCCCCAAGGCTACACCTTC. This gives the protein CASSLEGVPQGYTF.

To note about this clone: This specimen includes other DNA sequences encoding the same CDR3. The CDR3 nucleotides read TGCGCCAGCAGCCGAGGTCAAACCGCGGAGACCCAGTACTTC. This codes for CASSRGQTAETQYF. The chain employs TRBV5-1 and TRBJ2-5; D remains unclear. The CDR3 covers 14 residues. Trimming took off 4 bases at V and 5 bases at J, with 15 bases between the two ends. Per germline, CDR1 SGHRS and CDR2 YFSETQ. The full variable domain, completed using reference TRBV5-1 and TRBJ2-5, is KAGVTQTPRYLIKTRGQQVTLSCSPISGHRSVSWYQQTPGQGLQFLFEYFSETQRNKGNFPGRFSGRQFSNSRSEMNVSTLELGDSALYLCASSRGQTAETQYFGPGTRLLVL.

V usage is TRBV10-3 and J usage is TRBJ1-5; D is perhaps TRBD1 (5 bases). This CDR3 spans 14 amino acids. The ends were cut back, 11 bases at V and 2 bases at J, with 16 bases in the middle. The germline CDR1 and CDR2 sequences are ENHRY and SYGVKD. The chain's CDR3 is CASSGGDGNQPQHF. In DNA form, the CDR3 reads TGTGCCTCCTCCGGGGGGGATGGCAATCAGCCCCAGCATTTT.

This chain links TRBV11-2 with TRBJ2-7, with 10 bases fitting TRBD2. The CDR3 is 13 residues long. V lost 8 bases and J lost 4; bases outside the gene matches: 5. CDR1 and CDR2 from the germline V gene are SGHAT and FQNNGV. Here the CDR3 DNA reads TGTGCCAGCGGGCCTAGCGGGAGATACGAGCAGTACTTC. Its protein product is CASGPSGRYEQYF.

The chain employs TRBV28 and TRBJ1-2, with TRBD1 matching 7 bases. V dropped 6 bases and J dropped 5; count of bases not matched to a gene: 9. Germline V CDR1 and CDR2: MDHEN, SYDVKM. The CDR3 has 14 residues. The CDR3 coding sequence is TGTGCCAGCAGGGGACAGATTTTGGGTTATGGCTACACCTTC. It codes for CASRGQILGYGYTF.

The chain employs TRBV12-3 or TRBV12-4 and TRBJ2-5; tentative D call: TRBD2 (5 bases). The length of the CDR3 is 11 residues. V shed 6 bases and J shed 7 bases, with 9 bases lying between them. CDR3 sequence: CASSPEGTQYF. CDR3 in DNA: TGTGCCAGCAGCCCCGAGGGGACCCAGTACTTC.

This clone was recorded a few times. This chain uses TRBV3-1 (or the pseudogene TRBV3-2) with TRBJ1-1, with D hard to call. The V end was cut by 2 bases, the J end by 1 base, with 8 bases between. The CDR3 contains 14 residues. CDR1 and CDR2 (germline): LGHDT, YNNKEL (reference sequence). CDR3 loop: CASSQRYSNTEAFF. The CDR3 bases are TGTGCCAGCAGCCAACGGTATTCGAACACTGAAGCTTTCTTT.

The chain links TRBV3-1 (or the pseudogene TRBV3-2) to TRBJ2-1; D perhaps matches TRBD2 (5 bases). Germline CDR1 is LGHDT and CDR2 is YNNKEL (reference sequence). The CDR3 extends over 16 amino acids. V dropped 1 base and J dropped 0 bases, with 10 bases sitting between them. The CDR3 here is CASSQGGHGSYNEQFF. The CDR3 coding sequence is TGTGCCAGCAGCCAAGGCGGGCATGGCTCCTACAATGAGCAGTTCTTC.

In this sample, this clone turned up a few times. The CDR3 region has the DNA TGTGCCAGCAGTCCGGGACTAGCGAGGTACGAGCAGTACTTC. Protein product: CASSPGLARYEQYF. This chain joins TRBV13 and TRBJ2-7, with 10 bases identical to TRBD2. The V and J ends lost 6 bases and 4 bases, in that order; junction bases with no gene match: 6. The CDR3 loop spans 14 amino acids. Germline-derived CDR1 and CDR2 are PRHDT and FYEKMQ (reference sequence).

The J gene is TRBJ2-5, the V gene TRBV7-9; TRBD1 is a possible D gene (6 bases). The germline gives CDR1 SEHNR, CDR2 FQNEAQ (reference sequence). This CDR3 has 14 amino acids. V lost 5 bases to trimming and J lost 3 bases, with 13 bases between them. CDR3 DNA: TGTGCCAGCAGCCGTTACAGGGACGAAGAGACCCAGTACTTC. This encodes CASSRYRDEETQYF.

The chain joins TRBV21-1 to TRBJ2-1; the table's D call TRBD1 went unverified against the DNA. TRBV21-1 is flagged as a pseudogene. The CDR3 spans 12 residues. The CDR3 loop is CASTDIYNEQFF. CDR3 nucleotides: TGTGCCAGCACGGACATTTACAATGAGCAGTTCTTC.

The chain employs TRBV5-5 and TRBJ2-7; unclear D gene. The V gene lost 0 bases and the J gene lost 9 bases, with 16 bases spanning the gap. The CDR3 length is 14 residues. Per germline, CDR1 SGHKS and CDR2 YYEKEE (reference sequence). For the CDR3, the DNA is TGTGCCAGCAGCTTGGGGGCAGGCAGCCGCGTGCAGTACTTC. Translation: CASSLGAGSRVQYF.

The chain links TRBV5-1 to TRBJ2-2, with 10 bases fitting TRBD1. Losses at the gene ends were 3 bases for V and 3 bases for J; bases not matched to a gene: 2. The CDR3 spans 15 residues. Germline CDR1 reads SGHRS; CDR2 reads YFSETQ. The CDR3 DNA reads as TGCGCCAGCAGCTGGGGACAGGGGTACACCGGGGAGCTGTTTTTT. Protein sequence: CASSWGQGYTGELFF.

This clone was seen just once. The genes are TRBV28 and TRBJ2-3; 10 bases fit TRBD1. The CDR3 has 15 amino acids. From germline, CDR1 is MDHEN and CDR2 SYDVKM. J gave up 4 bases and V 5 bases, and 6 bases lay outside the gene matches. The CDR3 loop reads CASSTGQGGADTQYF. The CDR3 DNA sequence: TGTGCCAGCAGTACAGGACAGGGGGGAGCAGATACGCAGTATTTT.

The V call is TRBV7-9, the J call TRBJ2-1, with TRBD1 as a possible D gene (5 bases). The CDR3 runs 16 residues. From germline, CDR1 is SEHNR and CDR2 FQNEAQ (reference sequence). V was trimmed by 5 bases and J by 0 bases, leaving 14 bases between them. The CDR3 spells CASSNKGRSSYNEQFF. As DNA, the CDR3 is TGTGCCAGCAGCAATAAGGGGCGGAGCTCCTACAATGAGCAGTTCTTC. The full variable domain, rest sourced from reference TRBV7-9 and TRBJ2-1, is DTGVSQNPRHKITKRGQNVTFRCDPISEHNRLYWYRQTLGQGPEFLTYFQNEAQLEKSRLLSDRFSAERPKGSFSTLEIQRTEQGDSAMYLCASSNKGRSSYNEQFFGPGTRLTVL.

V is TRBV28 and J is TRBJ2-6; 7 nucleotides align to TRBD1. Trimming cost V 5 bases and J 2 bases; bases outside gene matches: 9. CDR1 MDHEN and CDR2 SYDVKM come from the germline V gene. The CDR3 has 17 residues. The CDR3 reads CASSPHGQVAGANVLTF. In nucleotides, the CDR3 is TGTGCCAGCAGTCCTCACGGACAGGTGGCTGGGGCCAACGTCCTGACTTTC.

The chain carries TRBV10-1 and TRBJ1-4; D is uncertain. From germline, CDR1 is WNHNN and CDR2 SYGVQD (reference sequence). This CDR3 has 12 residues. V shed 2 bases and J shed 5 bases, with 3 bases lying between them. The CDR3: CASSEANEKLFF. The DNA for the CDR3 is TGCGCCAGCAGTGAGGCGAATGAAAAACTGTTTTTT.

The CDR3 nucleotides are TGTGCCAGCAGCGACCAGGGGAGCGAGCAGTACTTC. It specifies CASSDQGSEQYF. The chain has TRBV27 and TRBJ2-7; possibly TRBD1 for D (6 bases). Germline-derived CDR1 and CDR2 are MNHEY and SMNVEV (reference sequence). V was trimmed by 6 bases and J by 6 bases, leaving 12 bases between them. The CDR3 contains 12 residues.

This chain uses TRBV20-1 with TRBJ2-3; D gene unclear. Per germline, CDR1 DFQATT and CDR2 SNEGSKA (reference sequence). V was cut by 3 bases and J by 0 bases, with 7 bases left in between. This CDR3 has 13 residues. The CDR3 reads CSASLGSTDTQYF. CDR3 bases: TGCAGTGCTAGTCTCGGGAGCACAGATACGCAGTATTTT.

The CDR3 bases are TGTGCCAGCAGGACAGACAGTTCGAACACCGGGGAGCTGTTTTTT. Translated, it gives CASRTDSSNTGELFF. The J gene is TRBJ2-2, the V gene TRBV2; D is perhaps TRBD1 (5 bases). This CDR3 spans 15 amino acids. Looked up from germline, CDR1 is SNHLY and CDR2 is FYNNEI. V was clipped by 6 bases and J by 0 bases, with 11 bases between them.

The chain links TRBV27 to TRBJ2-4; TRBD2 matches at 11 bases. Germline V lookup: CDR1 MNHEY, CDR2 SMNVEV (reference sequence). The CDR3 runs 17 residues. V lost 5 bases to trimming and J lost 6 bases; unmatched junction nucleotides: 12. The CDR3: CASSTWRTSGRTNIQYF. The CDR3 DNA reads TGTGCCAGCAGTACATGGCGGACTAGCGGGCGGACAAACATTCAGTACTTC.

CDR3 amino acids: CASSLGAGYEQYF. CDR3 nucleotides: TGCGCCAGCAGCTTGGGTGCCGGTTACGAGCAGTACTTC. This chain links TRBV5-1 with TRBJ2-7, with no clear D. Germline V gene data show CDR1 as SGHRS and CDR2 as YFSETQ. Trimming took off 0 bases at V and 4 bases at J, with 8 bases between the two ends. CDR3 length: 13 amino acids.

This clone was seen more than once but under ten times. This rearrangement joins TRBV5-1 to TRBJ1-3; no firm D call. Germline values: CDR1 SGHRS, CDR2 YFSETQ. The length of the CDR3 is 15 residues. V was cut by 2 bases and J by 4 bases, with 13 bases left in between. The DNA of the CDR3 is TGCGCCAGCAGCTTCTATAGCAGAGAAGGAAACACCATATATTTT. Translating it yields CASSFYSREGNTIYF.

V gene TRBV27 combines with J gene TRBJ2-1, with 11 bases fitting TRBD2. CDR3 length equals 18 residues. Trimming cost V 1 base and J 9 bases; bases outside gene matches: 14. Germline values: CDR1 MNHEY, CDR2 SMNVEV (reference sequence). The CDR3 sequence: CASSLLRIAGGPGVEQFF. The DNA for the CDR3 is TGTGCCAGCAGTTTATTACGCATAGCGGGGGGGCCTGGTGTTGAGCAGTTCTTC.

The rearrangement uses TRBV23-1 and TRBJ2-7; 7 bases align to TRBD1. TRBV23-1 is an ORF, with its function uncertain. The CDR3 totals 18 residues. V shed 0 bases, J shed 0 bases, and the junction held 11 bases outside the gene matches. The CDR3 spells CASSQSVLWDSSSYEQYF. CDR3 bases: TGCGCCAGCAGTCAATCGGTTCTCTGGGACAGCAGCTCCTACGAGCAGTACTTC.

V usage is TRBV27 and J usage is TRBJ1-2, with D possibly being TRBD1 (5 bases). Trimming took 10 bases from V and 2 from J, leaving 14 bases between them. Germline V gene data show CDR1 as MNHEY and CDR2 as SMNVEV (reference sequence). CDR3 size: 13 residues. CDR3 in DNA: TGTGCCACCCTGGGGCCGGGCAACTATGGCTACACCTTC. This translates into CATLGPGNYGYTF.